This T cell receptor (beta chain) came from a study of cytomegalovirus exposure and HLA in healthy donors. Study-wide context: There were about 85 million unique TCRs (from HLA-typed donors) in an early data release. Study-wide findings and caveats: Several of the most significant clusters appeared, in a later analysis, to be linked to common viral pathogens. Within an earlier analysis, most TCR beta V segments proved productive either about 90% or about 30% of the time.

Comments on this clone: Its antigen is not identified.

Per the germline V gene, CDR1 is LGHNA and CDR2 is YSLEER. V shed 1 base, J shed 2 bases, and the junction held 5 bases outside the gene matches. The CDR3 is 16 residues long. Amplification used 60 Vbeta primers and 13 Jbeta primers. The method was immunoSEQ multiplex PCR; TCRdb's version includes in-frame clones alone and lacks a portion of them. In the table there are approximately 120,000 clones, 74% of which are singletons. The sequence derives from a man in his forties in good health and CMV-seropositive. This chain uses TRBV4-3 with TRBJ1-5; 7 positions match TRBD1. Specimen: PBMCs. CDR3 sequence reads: CASSQGTGAGNQPQHF. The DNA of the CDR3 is TGCGCCAGCAGCCAAGGGACAGGCGCGGGCAATCAGCCCCAGCATTTT.